These T cell receptor beta chains were read from a single sample in a study of blood T cell repertoires in COVID-19. Libraries were prepared by immunoSEQ multiplex PCR; TCRdb keeps only in-frame clonotypes and omits some of them. Among 45,000 to 55,000 clones listed, around 78% were seen once. The sequenced material came from peripheral blood. Every receptor here comes from a human donor with active or convalescent COVID-19. The donor label of this sample is uncertain. The CDR3 runs from the conserved cysteine through the conserved F or W. D genes are given only for firm matches. Size values are once, few and many counts, or a class for expanded clones, and some rows have none.

-,many,TRBV30,TRBJ1-4,TGTGCCTGGAGTGTACGGGAGAATGAAAAACTGTTTTTT,CAWSVRENEKLFF
-,-,TRBV2,TRBJ1-4,TGTGCCAGCAGTCCAGGGCCAACTAATGAAAAACTGTTTTTT,CASSPGPTNEKLFF
-,-,TRBV6-5,TRBJ2-7,TGTGCCACCGGGGACAATTACGAGCAGTACTTC,CATGDNYEQYF
-,-,TRBV28,TRBJ2-1,TGTGCCAGCAGTTTAGCGAGCCACTACAATGAGCAGTTCTTC,CASSLASHYNEQFF
TRBD2,-,TRBV9,TRBJ2-1,TGTGCCAGCAGCGTAGCTGATCGGGGGGGATCCTACAATGAGCAGTTCTTC,CASSVADRGGSYNEQFF
-,-,TRBV30,TRBJ2-2,TGTGCCTGGACCCACGGGAATGAGGAGCTGTTTTTT,CAWTHGNEELFF
-,-,TRBV11-3,TRBJ1-1,TGTGCCAGCAGGGACGGTCGGGAGCAGGCTTTCTTT,CASRDGREQAFF
-,-,TRBV4-1,TRBJ1-4,TGCGCCAGCCAGTCGGGTGGGGGCGCTTCGACTAATGAAAAACTGTTTTTT,CASQSGGGASTNEKLFF
TRBD2,-,TRBV6-5,TRBJ2-2,TGTGCCAGCAGTTACTTTGAGCGGGAGGGCCCCGGGGAGCTGTTTTTT,CASSYFEREGPGELFF
-,-,TRBV12-3/TRBV12-4,TRBJ2-1,TGTGCCAGCAGTCTTGGACGGGGGGAGCAGTTCTTC,CASSLGRGEQFF
TRBD2,-,TRBV4-2,TRBJ2-7,TGTGCCAGCAGCCAAGAGCAGCGGGAGTTAGGGGAGCAGTACTTC,CASSQEQRELGEQYF
TRBD1,-,TRBV9,TRBJ2-1,TGTGCCAGCAGCGTAACAGGGGAGACCTTGGATGAGCAGTTCTTC,CASSVTGETLDEQFF
-,-,TRBV28,TRBJ2-2,TGTGCCAGCAGTGCAGACTACTTCTCGAACACCGGGGAGCTGTTTTTT,CASSADYFSNTGELFF
TRBD1,-,TRBV5-1,TRBJ1-1,TGCGCCAGCAGCTTGGTCTTGACAGGGGGCCGTACTGAAGCTTTCTTT,CASSLVLTGGRTEAFF
-,-,TRBV24-1,TRBJ2-3,TGTGCCACCCTGGGAGGCGCGGATACGCAGTATTTT,CATLGGADTQYF
TRBD2,-,TRBV11-2,TRBJ2-3,TGTGCCAGCAGCTTAGGCGCTAGGAGCGGGAGGGCCCTCGATACGCAGTATTTT,CASSLGARSGRALDTQYF
TRBD2,few,TRBV5-1,TRBJ2-7,TGCGCCAGCAGCGTAGCGGGAGCAATGTACGAGCAGTACTTC,CASSVAGAMYEQYF
-,-,TRBV20-1,TRBJ2-1,TGCAGTGCTGCGCCTGGTGAGCAGTTCTTC,CSAAPGEQFF
-,few,TRBV5-1,TRBJ1-6,TGCGCCAGCAGCCGAACAAAACGGGACAACGCCTCACCCCTCCACTTT,CASSRTKRDNASPLHF
TRBD2,once,TRBV29-1,TRBJ2-2,TGCAGCGTTGAAGTGACTAGCGGAACCGGGGAGCTGTTTTTT,CSVEVTSGTGELFF
TRBD2,once,TRBV27,TRBJ2-2,TGTGCCAGCACCCTTGGGCTAGCGGGAGGGCCCGGGGCCGGGGAGCTGTTTTTT,CASTLGLAGGPGAGELFF
TRBD2,-,TRBV3-1/TRBV3-2,TRBJ2-1,TGTGCCAGCAGCTATAGCGGGAGGGCCAGCCTTGAGCAGTTCTTC,CASSYSGRASLEQFF
TRBD2,-,TRBV9,TRBJ2-5,TGTGCCAGCAGCGTAGTGGGAGGGAGTGTCGAGACCCAGTACTTC,CASSVVGGSVETQYF
TRBD2,-,TRBV24-1,TRBJ2-1,TGTGCCACCAACTCTGGGGCGGGGGGCTCCTACAATGAGCAGTTCTTC,CATNSGAGGSYNEQFF
TRBD1,-,TRBV4-2,TRBJ2-1,TGTGCCAGCAGCCAAGAAGAGGGTGCAGGGGGCAATGAGCAGTTCTTC,CASSQEEGAGGNEQFF
-,-,TRBV10-3,TRBJ2-3,TGTGCCATCAGTGAGAGGGCGGGACGGGCAGATACGCAGTATTTT,CAISERAGRADTQYF
TRBD1,-,TRBV2,TRBJ2-2,TGTGCCAGCAGAACCGGGACAGCGAACACCGGGGAGCTGTTTTTT,CASRTGTANTGELFF
-,-,TRBV9,TRBJ1-6,TGTGCCAGCAGCGCGGACAGTCTGAGCTCCTATAATTCACCCCTCCACTTT,CASSADSLSSYNSPLHF
TRBD2,-,TRBV7-3,TRBJ2-7,TGTGCCAGCGCCCCGTGGGCGGGAGCCGAGCAGTACTTC,CASAPWAGAEQYF
-,-,TRBV5-1,TRBJ1-2,TGCGCCAGCAGCTTGGTCGGGGAGGACGACTATGGCTACACCTTC,CASSLVGEDDYGYTF
-,-,TRBV2,TRBJ2-3,TGTGCCAGCAACCCGGACTATAACACAGATACGCAGTATTTT,CASNPDYNTDTQYF
TRBD1,-,TRBV3-1/TRBV3-2,TRBJ2-7,TGTGCCAGCAGCCAAGCCCAGGGGGCCTACGAGCAGTACTTC,CASSQAQGAYEQYF
-,-,TRBV18,TRBJ1-1,TGTGCCAGCTCAGCCGACAGGTTTAACACTGAAGCTTTCTTT,CASSADRFNTEAFF
-,-,TRBV10-2,TRBJ2-7,TGCGCCAGCAGTGACCACCCCGGGAGCGGGTCCTTACCCTACGAGCAGTACTTC,CASSDHPGSGSLPYEQYF
TRBD2,-,TRBV7-8,TRBJ2-4,TGTGCCAGCAGCTCCACTAGCGGGAGTTTAGCCAAAAACATTCAGTACTTC,CASSSTSGSLAKNIQYF
TRBD2,-,TRBV5-1,TRBJ2-6,TGCGCCAGCAGCTTTAGCGGGAGTTTCTCTGGGGCCAACGTCCTGACTTTC,CASSFSGSFSGANVLTF
TRBD2,-,TRBV10-3,TRBJ2-3,TGTGCCATCAGTGAGACAGCTAGCGGGAGGGGCACAGATACGCAGTATTTT,CAISETASGRGTDTQYF
TRBD2,-,TRBV5-4,TRBJ2-2,TGTGCCAGCAGCCTAGGACTAGCGGGAGCGGCGAACACCGGGGAGCTGTTTTTT,CASSLGLAGAANTGELFF
TRBD1,-,TRBV5-1,TRBJ1-4,TGCGCCAGCAGCCGGACGGGACAGGGAAGGGAAAAACTGTTTTTT,CASSRTGQGREKLFF
-,-,TRBV11-3,TRBJ2-7,TGTGCCAGCAGCTTAATCGACAGCCCTAACTACGAGCAGTACTTC,CASSLIDSPNYEQYF
TRBD1,-,TRBV6-1,TRBJ2-2,TGTGCCAGCAGTGACGACAGGGGACCCGGGGAGCTGTTTTTT,CASSDDRGPGELFF
-,-,TRBV12-3/TRBV12-4,TRBJ1-1,TGTGCCAGCACCCCTTGGGGGGTCACTGAAGCTTTCTTT,CASTPWGVTEAFF
-,-,TRBV9,TRBJ2-3,TGTGCCAGCAGTTCAAGCGGCACAGATACGCAGTATTTT,CASSSSGTDTQYF
TRBD2,many,TRBV4-3,TRBJ2-1,TGCGCCAGCAGCCAACCTAGCGGGGGTGTGAATGAGCAGTTCTTC,CASSQPSGGVNEQFF
TRBD2,few,TRBV5-4,TRBJ2-7,TGTGCCAGCAGCTTGGAACTAGCGGGATACGAGCAGTACTTC,CASSLELAGYEQYF
-,-,TRBV11-3,TRBJ1-2,TGTGCCAGCAGCTCCTCCGGGTCTTCTAGAAGTGGCTACACCTTC,CASSSSGSSRSGYTF
TRBD1,once,TRBV6-5,TRBJ2-3,TGTGCCAGCAGTTACCGGGACAGCTCCACAGATACGCAGTATTTT,CASSYRDSSTDTQYF
TRBD1,-,TRBV24-1,TRBJ1-3,TGTGCCACCAGTGATTACAGGGGGCGCGGAAACACCATATATTTT,CATSDYRGRGNTIYF
-,-,TRBV27,TRBJ2-2,TGTGCCACCTCTTCCCGGGACACCGGGGAGCTGTTTTTT,CATSSRDTGELFF
TRBD2,-,TRBV3-1/TRBV3-2,TRBJ2-3,TGTGCCAGCACCCAGAGTCCCCAGCGGGGAACAGATACGCAGTATTTT,CASTQSPQRGTDTQYF
-,-,TRBV11-2,TRBJ1-5,TGTGCCAGCAGCCCCGACGGGTATCAGCCCCAGCATTTT,CASSPDGYQPQHF
TRBD1,once,TRBV30,TRBJ2-7,TGTGCCTGGGCGAATACAGGGGCGGCCGAGCAGTACTTC,CAWANTGAAEQYF
TRBD2,-,TRBV11-3,TRBJ2-1,TGTGCCAGCAGCTCAGATAGCGGGAGAGCTTACAATGAGCAGTTCTTC,CASSSDSGRAYNEQFF
TRBD2,-,TRBV3-1/TRBV3-2,TRBJ2-4,TGTGCCAGCAGCCAAGAGGTGTCTAGCGGCAAAAACATTCAGTACTTC,CASSQEVSSGKNIQYF
-,-,TRBV11-2,TRBJ2-3,TGTGCCAGCAGCTTAGCGGCAGATACGCAGTATTTT,CASSLAADTQYF
TRBD1,once,TRBV5-4,TRBJ2-7,TGTGCCAGCAGAAAGCAACAGGGGAGTTTCCACGAGCAGTACTTC,CASRKQQGSFHEQYF
TRBD1,few,TRBV5-1,TRBJ2-7,TGCGCCAGCAGCCGGACAGGGGGCTATATGACGGGCCCCTACGAGCAGTACTTC,CASSRTGGYMTGPYEQYF
-,-,TRBV5-4,TRBJ2-5,TGTGCCAGCAGCTCACCGGGATTTCAAGAGACCCAGTACTTC,CASSSPGFQETQYF
TRBD2,-,TRBV5-5,TRBJ2-3,TGTGCCAGCAGCTCGGGTAGCGGGAGTCCAGATACGCAGTATTTT,CASSSGSGSPDTQYF
-,few,TRBV30,TRBJ1-4,TGTGCCTGGAGCTGGGACATAGAATATGAAAAACTGTTTTTT,CAWSWDIEYEKLFF